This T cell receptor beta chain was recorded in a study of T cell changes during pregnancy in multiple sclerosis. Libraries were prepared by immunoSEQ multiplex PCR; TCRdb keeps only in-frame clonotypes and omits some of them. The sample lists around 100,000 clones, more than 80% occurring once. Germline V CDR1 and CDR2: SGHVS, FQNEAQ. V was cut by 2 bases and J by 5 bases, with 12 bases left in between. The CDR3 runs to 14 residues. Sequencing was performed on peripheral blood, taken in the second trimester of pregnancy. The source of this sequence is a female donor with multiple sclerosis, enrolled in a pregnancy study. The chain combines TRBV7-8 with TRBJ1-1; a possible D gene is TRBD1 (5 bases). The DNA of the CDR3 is TGTGCCAGCAGCTTATGGGGGGGAGGTACTGAAGCTTTCTTT. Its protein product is CASSLWGGGTEAFF.